This T cell receptor (beta chain) was captured in a study of blood T cells in healthy people across ages. V dropped 7 bases and J dropped 1 base, with 11 bases sitting between them. CDR1 MNHEY and CDR2 SVGAGI come from the germline V gene. The CDR3 length is 13 residues. Together with a sample-barcoded 5' primer, a J-beta primer mix was included in a second PCR lasting about 7 to 12 cycles. Via MiXCR, TCRdb re-called the 5' RACE reads, giving one row per CDR3 protein. Among 650,000 to 800,000 distinct CDR3 sequences listed, around 42% were seen once. This clonotype was counted between two and nine times.

The V gene is TRBV6-5, the J gene TRBJ2-7; a possible D gene is TRBD2 (6 bases). The clonotype was recovered from a man aged 60-69 years in good health. The source material was blood. The CDR3 DNA follows: TGTGCCAGCACCACTAGCTCGTCCTACGAGCAGTACTTC. Protein sequence: CASTTSSSYEQYF.